This passage covers 17 T cell receptor beta chains from one sample sequenced in a study of shared clonotypes between healthy human individuals. Libraries were prepared by immunoSEQ multiplex PCR; TCRdb keeps only in-frame clonotypes and omits some of them. This sample carries approximately 640,000 clones, about two thirds of them seen once, and the ten largest clones take roughly 1.8%. Sequenced: memory CD4+ T cells sorted from blood. This sample's subset: CD45RA-negative fraction. The receptors stem from a woman aged 30 to 39 in good health.

CDR3 DNA: TGCGCCAGCAGGCAAGCCGTCGAGCAGTACTTC. Translation: CASRQAVEQYF. The rearrangement uses TRBV5-1 and TRBJ2-7; D ambiguous. V was trimmed by 5 bases and J by 6 bases, leaving 9 bases between them. The germline gives CDR1 SGHRS, CDR2 YFSETQ. The CDR3 has 11 residues.

The chain is built from TRBV5-6 and TRBJ1-2, with D unresolved. Trimming took 0 bases from V and 2 from J, leaving 11 bases between them. This CDR3 contains 15 residues. Per the germline V gene, CDR1 is SGHDT and CDR2 is YYEEEE. CDR3 sequence reads: CASSLVLQRNYGYTF. The CDR3 DNA is TGTGCCAGCAGCTTGGTTCTCCAGAGGAACTATGGCTACACCTTC. Drawing the rest from reference TRBV5-6 and TRBJ1-2, the complete variable domain is DAGVTQSPTHLIKTRGQQVTLRCSPKSGHDTVSWYQQALGQGPQFIFQYYEEEERQRGNFPDRFSGHQFPNYSSELNVNALLLGDSALYLCASSLVLQRNYGYTFGSGTRLTVV.

V usage is TRBV21-1 and J usage is TRBJ2-7; the D call of TRBD2 is as the table states it, not checked on the DNA. TRBV21-1 represents a pseudogene. CDR3 length: 16 amino acids. DNA of the CDR3: TGTGCCAGCAGCATAAAAATCAAAAGGGCGGGTGACGAGCAGTACTTC. As protein: CASSIKIKRAGDEQYF.

The chain couples TRBV27 to TRBJ2-7, with a tentative D call TRBD2 (5 bases). Germline CDR1 MNHEY, CDR2 SMNVEV (reference sequence). Trimming took off 8 bases at V and 6 bases at J, with 23 bases between the two ends. The CDR3 runs 15 residues. CDR3 in amino acids: CASRASDSLIPEQYF. In DNA, the CDR3 is TGTGCCAGCCGTGCATCGGACTCCCTGATACCCGAGCAGTACTTC.

This chain joins TRBV12-5 and TRBJ1-5, with D unclear. The CDR3 extends over 16 amino acids. Germline assignment: CDR1 LGHNT and CDR2 FRNRAP. The ends were cut back, 6 bases at V and 3 bases at J, with 18 bases in the middle. CDR3 loop: CASGRNGGRNNQPQHF. The CDR3 DNA reads as TGTGCTAGTGGCCGAAACGGTGGGCGGAACAATCAGCCCCAGCATTTT.

This clone was picked up a small number of times. The CDR3 DNA sequence: TGTGCCAGCAGTTTAGGGACCCCCTCACAGCCCCAGCATTTT. Translation: CASSLGTPSQPQHF. This chain joins TRBV28 and TRBJ1-5, with D tentatively TRBD1 (5 bases). V gave up 2 bases and J gave up 7 bases, with 12 bases separating them. The V gene's germline CDR1 is MDHEN and CDR2 SYDVKM. CDR3 size: 14 residues.

This chain connects TRBV6-5 to TRBJ2-5; the D is unclear. Germline V lookup: CDR1 MNHEY, CDR2 SVGAGI. This CDR3 spans 11 amino acids. Trimming stripped 5 bases from V and 2 bases from J, with 3 bases between. CDR3 loop: CASSQQETQYF. CDR3 coding DNA: TGTGCCAGCAGTCAACAAGAGACCCAGTACTTC.

The chain employs TRBV28 and TRBJ2-5, with D uncertain. Trimming took 6 bases from V and 5 from J, leaving 10 bases between them. The CDR3 is 12 residues long. Per the germline V gene, CDR1 is MDHEN and CDR2 is SYDVKM. This chain's CDR3 is CASRTSVETQYF. The CDR3, as DNA: TGTGCCAGCAGAACGTCGGTGGAGACCCAGTACTTC.

The chain uses TRBV9 and TRBJ1-3; D is possibly TRBD1 (6 bases). The germline V gene has CDR1 SGDLS and CDR2 YYNGEE. V lost 0 bases to trimming and J lost 4 bases, with 8 bases between them. CDR3 size: 14 residues. In nucleotides, the CDR3 is TGTGCCAGCAGCGTAGCAGGGGACGGAAACACCATATATTTT. Amino acid sequence: CASSVAGDGNTIYF.

CDR3 bases: TGTGCCAGCAGCTTTGGACAGGCAAAGCAGCAGTACTTC. As protein: CASSFGQAKQQYF. The V call is TRBV11-2, the J call TRBJ2-5; TRBD1 matches 7 bases. V lost 3 bases and J lost 11; bases outside the gene matches: 9. CDR1 is SGHAT, CDR2 FQNNGV, per germline. The CDR3 spans 13 residues. Drawing the rest from reference TRBV11-2 and TRBJ2-5, the complete variable domain is EAGVAQSPRYKIIEKRQSVAFWCNPISGHATLYWYQQILGQGPKLLIQFQNNGVVDDSQLPKDRFSAERLKGVDSTLKIQPAKLEDSAVYLCASSFGQAKQQYFGPGTRLLVL.

J is TRBJ2-1 and V is TRBV11-2, with 10 positions matching TRBD2. The CDR3 extends over 17 amino acids. CDR1 SGHAT and CDR2 FQNNGV come from the germline V gene. With 1 base clipped from V and 2 bases from J, the junction kept 5 bases outside the gene matches. CDR3 DNA sequence: TGTGCCAGCAGCTTAGCCCTAGGACTAGCGGCCTACAATGAGCAGTTCTTC. This encodes CASSLALGLAAYNEQFF.

The chain has TRBV28 and TRBJ2-7, with D perhaps TRBD2 (7 bases). V lost 7 bases and J lost 2, with 15 bases in between. CDR3 length equals 14 residues. In germline, CDR1 is MDHEN, CDR2 SYDVKM. CDR3: CASIGGRETYEQYF. Here the CDR3 DNA reads TGTGCCAGCATCGGGGGGCGAGAAACCTACGAGCAGTACTTC.

This chain connects TRBV5-1 to TRBJ2-3; 16 bases match TRBD2. The ends lost 4 bases at V and 3 bases at J; junction bases unmatched: 5. Germline V CDR1 and CDR2: SGHRS, YFSETQ. CDR3 length: 17 amino acids. This chain's CDR3 is CASSPGLAGGSTDTQYF. In nucleotides, the CDR3 is TGCGCCAGCAGCCCGGGACTAGCGGGAGGGTCGACAGATACGCAGTATTTT.

This chain uses TRBV5-1 with TRBJ2-5; 7 bases fit TRBD1. Germline loops: CDR1 SGHRS, CDR2 YFSETQ. This CDR3 is built from 13 residues. The J segment lost 5 bases and the V segment lost 4 bases, leaving 5 bases of the junction unmatched. The CDR3 DNA reads TGCGCCAGCAGCCCGGGACAGAGGGAGACCCAGTACTTC. This encodes CASSPGQRETQYF.

The V gene is TRBV7-2, the J gene TRBJ2-2; 7 bases fit TRBD1. The V gene end was trimmed by 6 bases and the J gene end by 4 bases; junction bases not matched to a gene: 5. The length of the CDR3 is 14 residues. The V gene's germline CDR1 is SGHTA and CDR2 FQGNSA. CDR3 protein: CASRGDRSTGELFF. The CDR3 DNA is TGTGCCAGCAGGGGGGACAGAAGCACCGGGGAGCTGTTTTTT.

This clone appeared a single time. In DNA, the CDR3 is TGTGCCAGCAGCCTAACAGCGTCTAGGAATCGACAGGATGAGCAGTTCTTC. Translated: CASSLTASRNRQDEQFF. The J gene is TRBJ2-1, the V gene TRBV4-2; tentatively, D is TRBD1 (6 bases). V lost 4 bases, J lost 8 bases, and 24 bases lay in between. CDR1 is LGHNA, CDR2 YNFKEQ, per germline. The CDR3 is 17 amino acids.

Notes on this clone: Additional DNA sequences in this sample encode the identical CDR3. The rearrangement joins TRBV19 to TRBJ1-1; D is ambiguous. Trimming stripped 1 base from V and 9 bases from J, with 6 bases between. The germline gives CDR1 LNHDA, CDR2 SQIVND (reference sequence). This CDR3 comprises 11 residues. The CDR3: CASSIGVQAFF. The CDR3 coding sequence is TGTGCCAGTAGTATAGGAGTTCAAGCTTTCTTT.